The 8 T cell receptor beta chains below were found in one sample sequenced in a study of blood T cells in healthy people across ages. Combining a sample-barcoded 5' primer with a J-beta primer mix, a second PCR ran for about 6 to 12 cycles. A single record per CDR3 protein comes from TCRdb applying MiXCR to the 5' RACE reads. The data hold 600,000 to 800,000 distinct CDR3 sequences, with 20% to 25% observed a single time. The specimen was blood. Receptors originate from a man aged 70-80 years in good health.

This clonotype has more than one count but fewer than ten. This chain links TRBV2 with TRBJ2-3; unclear D gene. Per germline, CDR1 SNHLY and CDR2 FYNNEI. Trimming took 4 bases from V and 3 from J, leaving 11 bases between them. This CDR3 contains 14 residues. CDR3 amino acids: CASSVELITDTQYF. In DNA, the CDR3 is TGTGCCAGCAGTGTGGAATTAATAACAGATACGCAGTATTTT.

The V and J genes are TRBV20-1 and TRBJ2-7; D is undetermined. This CDR3 contains 14 residues. Looked up from germline, CDR1 is DFQATT and CDR2 is SNEGSKA (reference sequence). Between the trimmed V and J ends, which lost 5 bases and 7 bases, there was a span of 21 bases. The CDR3 nucleotides read TGCAGTGCTGCCCCACGCCGAGGTAGAGGTGAGCAGTACTTC. Residues: CSAAPRRGRGEQYF.

The table lists this clonotype with many counts. The CDR3 DNA reads TGTGCCAGCAGATCGGGCTTACACCCTAGCACAGATACGCAGTATTTT. It is translated as CASRSGLHPSTDTQYF. The V and J genes are TRBV7-2 and TRBJ2-3; D is unresolved. Germline CDR1 SGHTA, CDR2 FQGNSA. The CDR3 is 16 amino acids. Between the trimmed V and J ends, which lost 6 bases and 0 bases, there was a span of 16 bases.

This clonotype was detected only a few times. This chain joins TRBV2 and TRBJ2-5, with 14 bases identical to TRBD2. The DNA matches TRBJ2-1 better at its end, which makes the J call doubtful. The CDR3 consists of 16 residues. Germline V CDR1 and CDR2: SNHLY, FYNNEI. In DNA form, the CDR3 reads TGTGCCAGCATTACCAAACCGGGACTAGCGGGAGTTGAGCAGTTCTTC. The encoded protein is CASITKPGLAGVEQFF.

This clonotype has a handful of counts. V gene TRBV28 combines with J gene TRBJ2-5; 10 nucleotides align to TRBD1. The J call could be wrong; TRBJ2-7 is a better fit for the DNA end. The CDR3 runs 15 residues. CDR1 and CDR2 (germline): MDHEN, SYDVKM. CDR3 protein: CASSLVGQGVNEQYF. In DNA form, the CDR3 reads TGTGCCAGCAGTTTAGTAGGACAGGGGGTCAACGAGCAGTACTTC.

The chain joins TRBV3-1 to TRBJ2-5; D is ambiguous. This CDR3 contains 14 residues. The V gene lost 1 base and the J gene lost 1 base, with 7 bases spanning the gap. The germline gives CDR1 LGHDT, CDR2 YNNKEL (reference sequence). DNA for the CDR3: TGTGCCAGCAGCCAAGTCGGAATCCAAGAGACCCAGTACTTC. Its protein is CASSQVGIQETQYF.

The CDR3 region has the DNA TGCAGCTCGGTAGCGGGAGGACCCGATTACAATGAGCAGTTCTTC. This encodes CSSVAGGPDYNEQFF. The genes are TRBV29-1 and TRBJ2-5, with TRBD2 matching 10 bases. The DNA matches TRBJ2-1 better at its end, which makes the J call doubtful. Looked up from germline, CDR1 is SQVTM and CDR2 is ANQGSEA. The CDR3 covers 15 residues.

The chain links TRBV29-1 to TRBJ2-3, with TRBD2 as a possible D gene (6 bases). The germline gives CDR1 SQVTM, CDR2 ANQGSEA. The CDR3 has 11 amino acids. Trimming cost V 8 bases and J 7 bases, with 13 bases left between them. CDR3 in DNA: TGCAGCACGTTAGCGGTACATACGCAGTATTTT. Its translation: CSTLAVHTQYF.